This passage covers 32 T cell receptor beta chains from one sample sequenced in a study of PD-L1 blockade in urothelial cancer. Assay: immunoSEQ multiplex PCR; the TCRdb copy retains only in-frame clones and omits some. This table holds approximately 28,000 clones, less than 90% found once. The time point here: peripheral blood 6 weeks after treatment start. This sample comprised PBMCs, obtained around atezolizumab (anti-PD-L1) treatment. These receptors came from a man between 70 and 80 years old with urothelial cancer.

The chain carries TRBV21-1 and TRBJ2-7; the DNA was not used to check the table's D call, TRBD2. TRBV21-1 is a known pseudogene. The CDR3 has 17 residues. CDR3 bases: TGTGCCAGCAGCACCCGGACTGTCCCCTGGAACTCCTACGAGCAGTACTTC. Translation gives CASSTRTVPWNSYEQYF.

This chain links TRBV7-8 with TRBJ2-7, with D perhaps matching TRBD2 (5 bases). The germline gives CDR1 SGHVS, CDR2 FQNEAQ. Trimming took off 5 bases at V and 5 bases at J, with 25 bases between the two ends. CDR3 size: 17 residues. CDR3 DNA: TGTGCCAGCAGCCCACCGAGTGCGGGCGCGGGTGGCGACGAGCAGTACTTC. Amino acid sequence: CASSPPSAGAGGDEQYF.

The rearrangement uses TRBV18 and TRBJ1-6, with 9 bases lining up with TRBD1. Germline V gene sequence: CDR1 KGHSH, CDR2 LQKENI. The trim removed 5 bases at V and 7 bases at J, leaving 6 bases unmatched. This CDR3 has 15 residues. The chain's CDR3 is CASSTETGGNSPLHF. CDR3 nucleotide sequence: TGTGCCAGCTCAACCGAGACAGGGGGAAATTCACCCCTCCACTTT.

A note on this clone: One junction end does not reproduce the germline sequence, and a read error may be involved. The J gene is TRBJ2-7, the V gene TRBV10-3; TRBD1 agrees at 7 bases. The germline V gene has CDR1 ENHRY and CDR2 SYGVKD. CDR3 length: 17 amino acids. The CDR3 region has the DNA TGTGCCATCAGTGAGTCGTTTCGGACAGGTCTTTCGGACGAGGAGTACTTC. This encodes CAISESFRTGLSDEEYF.

The CDR3 is CASSFSGGGNTEAFF. CDR3 DNA: TGTGCCAGCAGTTTTTCAGGGGGTGGGAACACTGAAGCTTTCTTT. The chain carries TRBV27 and TRBJ1-1; TRBD1 matches 7 bases. CDR3 length: 15 residues. Germline V gives CDR1 MNHEY, CDR2 SMNVEV (reference sequence). J was trimmed by 1 base and V by 3 bases; bases with no gene match: 5.

CDR3 in DNA: TGTGCCATCAGGCAGGGGGTGAATCAGCCCCAGCATTTT. This gives the protein CAIRQGVNQPQHF. The rearrangement joins TRBV10-3 to TRBJ1-5; TRBD1 matches 7 bases. V shed 6 bases, J shed 4 bases, and the junction held 3 bases outside the gene matches. The CDR3 has 13 amino acids. CDR1 ENHRY and CDR2 SYGVKD come from the germline V gene.

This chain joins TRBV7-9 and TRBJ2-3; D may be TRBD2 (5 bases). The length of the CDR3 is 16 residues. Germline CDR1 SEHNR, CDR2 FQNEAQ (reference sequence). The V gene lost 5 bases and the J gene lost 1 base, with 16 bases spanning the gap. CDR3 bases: TGTGCCAGCAGCCCCTCGATGGGAGTTCGCACAGATACGCAGTATTTT. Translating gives CASSPSMGVRTDTQYF.

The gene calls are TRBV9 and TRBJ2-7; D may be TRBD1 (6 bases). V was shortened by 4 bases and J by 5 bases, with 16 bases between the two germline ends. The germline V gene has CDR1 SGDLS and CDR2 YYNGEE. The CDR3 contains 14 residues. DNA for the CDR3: TGTGCCAGCAGCCCTACAGGGAATCCTGACGAGCAGTACTTC. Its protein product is CASSPTGNPDEQYF. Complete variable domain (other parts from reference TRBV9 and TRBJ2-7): DSGVTQTPKHLITATGQRVTLRCSPRSGDLSVYWYQQSLDQGLQFLIQYYNGEERAKGNILERFSAQQFPDLHSELNLSSLELGDSALYFCASSPTGNPDEQYFGPGTRLTVT.

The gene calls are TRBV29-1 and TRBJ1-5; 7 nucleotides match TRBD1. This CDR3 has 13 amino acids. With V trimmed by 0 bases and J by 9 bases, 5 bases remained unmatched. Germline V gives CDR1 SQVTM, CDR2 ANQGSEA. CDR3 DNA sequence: TGCAGCGTTGAAGAGACAGGGTTCGGGCCCCAGCATTTT. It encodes CSVEETGFGPQHF.

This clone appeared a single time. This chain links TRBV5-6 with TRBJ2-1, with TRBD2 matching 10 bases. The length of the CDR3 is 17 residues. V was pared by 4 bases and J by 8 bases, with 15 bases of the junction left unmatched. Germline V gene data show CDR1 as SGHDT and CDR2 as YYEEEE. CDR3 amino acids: CASSPPRSPSGSHEQFF. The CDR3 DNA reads TGTGCCAGCAGCCCCCCCCGGTCGCCTAGCGGGAGTCATGAGCAGTTCTTC.

This chain's CDR3 is CASSSGTSGRFTGELFF. The DNA for the CDR3 is TGTGCCAGCAGTTCTGGGACTAGCGGGAGATTCACCGGGGAGCTGTTTTTT. The chain couples TRBV27 to TRBJ2-2; TRBD2 matches at 14 bases. Trimming cost V 4 bases and J 4 bases; bases outside gene matches: 5. The CDR3 has 17 amino acids. Germline V gives CDR1 MNHEY, CDR2 SMNVEV (reference sequence).

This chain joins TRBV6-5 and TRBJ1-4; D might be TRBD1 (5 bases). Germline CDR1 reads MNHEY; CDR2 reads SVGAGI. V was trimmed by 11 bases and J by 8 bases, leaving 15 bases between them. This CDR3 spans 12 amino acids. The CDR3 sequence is CAAGVFREKLFF. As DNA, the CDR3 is TGTGCCGCGGGGGTGTTTCGGGAAAAACTGTTTTTT.

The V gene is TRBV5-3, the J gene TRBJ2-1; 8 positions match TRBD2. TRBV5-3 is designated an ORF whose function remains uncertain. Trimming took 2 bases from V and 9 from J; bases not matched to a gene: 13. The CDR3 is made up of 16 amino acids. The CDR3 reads CARSFGGTRVWGEQFF. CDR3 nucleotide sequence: TGTGCCAGAAGCTTTGGCGGGACTAGGGTTTGGGGTGAGCAGTTCTTC.

CDR3 residues: CASSGGSATGGDQPQHF. The CDR3 DNA reads as TGTGCCAGCAGTGGAGGAAGCGCTACAGGGGGAGATCAGCCCCAGCATTTT. The chain has TRBV2 and TRBJ1-5; 8 bases are shared with TRBD1. With 4 bases clipped from V and 5 bases from J, the junction kept 13 bases outside the gene matches. The length of the CDR3 is 17 residues. Germline V gene sequence: CDR1 SNHLY, CDR2 FYNNEI. The full variable domain, its missing parts supplied by reference TRBV2 and TRBJ1-5, is EPEVTQTPSHQVTQMGQEVILRCVPISNHLYFYWYRQILGQKVEFLVSFYNNEISEKSEIFDDQFSVERPDGSNFTLKIRSTKLEDSAMYFCASSGGSATGGDQPQHFGDGTRLSIL.

CDR3 sequence reads: CASSFAGQGSNTEAFF. CDR3 nucleotide sequence: TGCGCCAGCAGCTTCGCTGGACAGGGTTCGAACACTGAAGCTTTCTTT. J is TRBJ1-1 and V is TRBV5-1, with 8 bases identical to TRBD1. CDR1 and CDR2 (germline): SGHRS, YFSETQ. CDR3 length equals 16 residues. V dropped 2 bases and J dropped 1; count of bases not matched to a gene: 7.

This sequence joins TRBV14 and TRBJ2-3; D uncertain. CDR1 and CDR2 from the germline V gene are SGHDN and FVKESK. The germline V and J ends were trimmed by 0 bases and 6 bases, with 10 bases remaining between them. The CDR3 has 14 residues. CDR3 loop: CASSQDLLPDTQYF. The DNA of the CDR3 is TGTGCCAGCAGCCAAGATCTCCTCCCCGATACGCAGTATTTT.

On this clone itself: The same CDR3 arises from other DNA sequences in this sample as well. For the CDR3, the DNA is TGTGCCAGCTCACCCCAAACGCAGGGCTCTGGAAACACCATATATTTT. This sequence encodes CASSPQTQGSGNTIYF. V is TRBV18 and J is TRBJ1-3, with D tentatively TRBD1 (5 bases). The CDR3 spans 16 residues. CDR1 and CDR2 from the germline V gene are KGHSH and LQKENI. The V gene lost 3 bases and the J gene lost 0 bases, with 12 bases spanning the gap.

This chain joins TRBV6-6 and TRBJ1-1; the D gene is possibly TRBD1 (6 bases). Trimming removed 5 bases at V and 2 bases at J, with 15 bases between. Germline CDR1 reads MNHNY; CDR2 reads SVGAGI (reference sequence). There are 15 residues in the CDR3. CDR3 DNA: TGTGCCAGCAGTCGACCGACAGGACCTAACACTGAAGCTTTCTTT. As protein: CASSRPTGPNTEAFF.

The chain's CDR3 is CASSPRGGNEQYF. The CDR3 DNA sequence: TGCGCCAGCAGCCCTAGGGGGGGCAACGAGCAGTACTTC. J is TRBJ2-7 and V is TRBV5-1; D is possibly TRBD2 (7 bases). The CDR3 runs 13 residues. With 4 bases removed from V and 5 bases from J, the gap between germline ends came to 13 bases. Germline V CDR1 and CDR2: SGHRS, YFSETQ.

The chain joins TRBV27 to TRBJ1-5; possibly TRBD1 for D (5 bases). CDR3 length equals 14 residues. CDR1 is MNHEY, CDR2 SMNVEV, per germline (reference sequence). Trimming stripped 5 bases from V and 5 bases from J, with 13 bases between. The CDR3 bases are TGTGCCAGCAGTCCAACAGGTAGGGATCAGCCCCAGCATTTT. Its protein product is CASSPTGRDQPQHF.

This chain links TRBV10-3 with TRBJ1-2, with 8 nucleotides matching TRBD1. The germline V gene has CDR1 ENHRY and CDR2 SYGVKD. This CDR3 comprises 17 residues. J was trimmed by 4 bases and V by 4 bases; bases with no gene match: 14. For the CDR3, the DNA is TGTGCCATCAGTGGGGGGAGACCTGAAACAGGGGGCTATGGCTACACCTTC. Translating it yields CAISGGRPETGGYGYTF.

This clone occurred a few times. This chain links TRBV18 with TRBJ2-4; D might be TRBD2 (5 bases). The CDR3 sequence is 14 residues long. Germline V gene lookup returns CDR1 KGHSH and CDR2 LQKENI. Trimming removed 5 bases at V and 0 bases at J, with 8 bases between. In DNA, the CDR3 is TGTGCCAGCTCAGAGGGTCTAGCCAAAAACATTCAGTACTTC. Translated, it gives CASSEGLAKNIQYF.

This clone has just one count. In nucleotides, the CDR3 is TGTGCCAGTATGAGCGGACGAGCCACTAATGAAAAACTGTTTTTT. This sequence encodes CASMSGRATNEKLFF. The chain links TRBV19 to TRBJ1-4; D is unclear. This CDR3 spans 15 amino acids. Germline V gives CDR1 LNHDA, CDR2 SQIVND (reference sequence). V was pared by 7 bases and J by 2 bases, with 14 bases between.

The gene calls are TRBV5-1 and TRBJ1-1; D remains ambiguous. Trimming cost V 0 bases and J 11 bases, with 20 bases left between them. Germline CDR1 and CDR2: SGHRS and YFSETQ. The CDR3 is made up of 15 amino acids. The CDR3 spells CASSLVAGTGVLAFF. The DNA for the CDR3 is TGCGCCAGCAGCTTGGTGGCGGGAACGGGAGTCTTGGCTTTCTTT.

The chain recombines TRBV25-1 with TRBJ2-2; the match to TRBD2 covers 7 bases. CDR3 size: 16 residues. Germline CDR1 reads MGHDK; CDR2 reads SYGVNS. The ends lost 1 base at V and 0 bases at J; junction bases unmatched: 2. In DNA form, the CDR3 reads TGTGCCAGCAGTGAATTTGCGGGGGCGAACACCGGGGAGCTGTTTTTT. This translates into CASSEFAGANTGELFF. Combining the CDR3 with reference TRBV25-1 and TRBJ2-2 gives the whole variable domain EADIYQTPRYLVIGTGKKITLECSQTMGHDKMYWYQQDPGMELHLIHYSYGVNSTEKGDLSSESTVSRIRTEHFPLTLESARPSHTSQYLCASSEFAGANTGELFFGEGSRLTVL.

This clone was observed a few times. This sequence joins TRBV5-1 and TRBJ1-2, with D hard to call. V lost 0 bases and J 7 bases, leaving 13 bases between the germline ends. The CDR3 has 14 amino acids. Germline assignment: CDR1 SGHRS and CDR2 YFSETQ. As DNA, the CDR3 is TGCGCCAGCAGCTTGGGCATTGAGTTAAGTGGCTACACCTTC. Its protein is CASSLGIELSGYTF.

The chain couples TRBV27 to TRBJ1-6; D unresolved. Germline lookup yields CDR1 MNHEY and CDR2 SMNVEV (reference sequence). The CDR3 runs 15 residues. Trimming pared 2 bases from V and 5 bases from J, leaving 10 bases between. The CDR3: CASSLRRQDNSPLHF. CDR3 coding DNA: TGTGCCAGCAGTTTACGGCGTCAGGATAATTCACCCCTCCACTTT.

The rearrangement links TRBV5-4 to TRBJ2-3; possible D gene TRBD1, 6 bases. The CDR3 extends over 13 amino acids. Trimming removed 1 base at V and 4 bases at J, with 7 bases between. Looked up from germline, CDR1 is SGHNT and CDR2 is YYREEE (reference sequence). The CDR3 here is CASSLKGADTQYF. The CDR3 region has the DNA TGTGCCAGCAGCTTGAAGGGGGCAGATACGCAGTATTTT.

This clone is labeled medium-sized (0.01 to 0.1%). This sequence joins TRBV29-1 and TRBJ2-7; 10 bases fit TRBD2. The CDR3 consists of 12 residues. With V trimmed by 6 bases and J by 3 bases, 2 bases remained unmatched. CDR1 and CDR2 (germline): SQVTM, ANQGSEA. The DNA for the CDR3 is TGCAGCGTAGGGACTAGCGACTACGAGCAGTACTTC. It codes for CSVGTSDYEQYF.

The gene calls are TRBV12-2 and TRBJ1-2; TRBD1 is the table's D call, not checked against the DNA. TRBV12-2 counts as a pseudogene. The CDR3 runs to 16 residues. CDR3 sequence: CASRLVRGKANYGYTF. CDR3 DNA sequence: TGTGCAAGTCGCTTAGTAAGGGGTAAAGCTAACTATGGCTACACCTTC.

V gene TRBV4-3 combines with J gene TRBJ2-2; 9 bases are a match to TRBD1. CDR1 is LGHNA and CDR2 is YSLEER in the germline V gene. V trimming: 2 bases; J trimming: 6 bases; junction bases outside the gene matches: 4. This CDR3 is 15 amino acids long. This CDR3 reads CASSQTQGAPGELFF. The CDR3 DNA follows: TGCGCCAGCAGCCAAACACAGGGGGCGCCCGGGGAGCTGTTTTTT.

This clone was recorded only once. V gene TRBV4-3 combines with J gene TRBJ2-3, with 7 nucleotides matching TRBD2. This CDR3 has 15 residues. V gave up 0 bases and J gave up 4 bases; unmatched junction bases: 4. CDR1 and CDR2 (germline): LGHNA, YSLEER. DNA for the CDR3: TGCGCCAGCAGCCAAGAGGGGAGGGTGGCAGATACGCAGTATTTT. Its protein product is CASSQEGRVADTQYF.